This T cell receptor beta chain was documented in a study of blood T cell repertoires in COVID-19. Study information: COVID-19 samples from acute and convalescent phases originated in the United States, Italy and Spain. PBMCs, B-cell-depleted T cells, or T cells provided the cDNA or gDNA that made up the material.

The V segment lost 3 bases and the J segment 4 bases; nucleotides outside the gene matches: 2. CDR1 KGHDR and CDR2 SFDVKD come from the germline V gene. The length of the CDR3 is 14 residues. How the authors handled the data: Reference gene primer amplification gave estimated nucleated cell counts. Some clones are missing from TCRdb's copy, which holds only in-frame ones; the method was immunoSEQ multiplex PCR. D and trimming come from the DNA, and the V and J calls and clone size come from that table. The table records a few hundred thousand clones, 88% of them present only once. The material sequenced was peripheral blood. The TCR comes from a woman in her 30s who had recovered from COVID-19. This chain uses TRBV24-1 with TRBJ2-5, with TRBD1 matching 9 bases. The CDR3 here is CATSDRQGGETQYF. The CDR3 DNA reads TGTGCCACCAGTGATCGACAGGGGGGAGAGACCCAGTACTTC.